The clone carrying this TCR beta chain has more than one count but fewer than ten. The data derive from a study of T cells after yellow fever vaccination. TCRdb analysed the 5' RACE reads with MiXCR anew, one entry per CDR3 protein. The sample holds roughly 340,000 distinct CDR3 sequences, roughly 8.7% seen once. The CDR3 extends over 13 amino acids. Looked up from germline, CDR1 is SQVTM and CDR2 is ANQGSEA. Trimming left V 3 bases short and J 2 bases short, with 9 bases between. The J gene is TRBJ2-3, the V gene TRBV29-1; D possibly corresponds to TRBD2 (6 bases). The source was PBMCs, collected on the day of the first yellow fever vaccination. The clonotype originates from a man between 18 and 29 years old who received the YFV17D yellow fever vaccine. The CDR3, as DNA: TGCAGCGTTGAGCTAGCGTACACAGATACGCAGTATTTT. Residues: CSVELAYTDTQYF.